This passage covers 5 T cell receptor beta chains from one sample sequenced in a study of identical twins listed by TCRdb under 2016. The library was built by means of 5' RACE. The sequencer was an Illumina HiSeq 2000. TCRdb handled the public reads itself, with Q25 trimming in fastp and clone calling in MiXCR, and kept productive beta chains. Rows matching on CDR3 protein sequence are summarized as one entry with the most common DNA and genes. Recorded for this sample are about 350 distinct CDR3 sequences; approximately 80% of them occurred a single time. The ten largest clones add up to about 40% of the sample. The source material was memory (CD45RO+) T cells sorted from blood. The label giving this sample's cell subset or site can be read as: CD45RO+ enriched T cells. The receptors derive from a woman under 30 in good health. This table probably holds off-target reads from a library built for another chain.

In DNA form, the CDR3 reads TGTGCCAGCAGCTTAGAGGGACAGGGACCCGAGCAGTACTTC. This sequence encodes CASSLEGQGPEQYF. V usage is TRBV13 and J usage is TRBJ2-7, with 9 bases fitting TRBD1. J was trimmed by 6 bases and V by 1 base; bases with no gene match: 4. The CDR3 loop spans 14 amino acids. The V gene's germline CDR1 is PRHDT and CDR2 FYEKMQ (reference sequence).

The V call is TRBV5-5, the J call TRBJ2-3; D call uncertain. The CDR3 spans 12 residues. V lost 0 bases and J 7 bases, leaving 6 bases between the germline ends. The germline V gene has CDR1 SGHKS and CDR2 YYEKEE (reference sequence). The CDR3, as DNA: TGTGCCAGCAGCTTGGACGGTAATACGCAGTATTTT. This translates into CASSLDGNTQYF.

This rearrangement joins TRBV24-1 to TRBJ1-5; D remains ambiguous. With 6 bases removed from V and 0 bases from J, the gap between germline ends came to 8 bases. CDR3 length: 14 residues. Germline CDR1 KGHDR, CDR2 SFDVKD. DNA of the CDR3: TGTGCCACCAGTCGCAGCTATAGCAATCAGCCCCAGCATTTT. It yields the protein CATSRSYSNQPQHF.

This clonotype was detected once. The chain employs TRBV5-5 and TRBJ2-2; D uncertain. Between the trimmed V and J ends, which lost 0 bases and 5 bases, there was a span of 8 bases. CDR1 is SGHKS, CDR2 YYEKEE, per germline (reference sequence). This CDR3 contains 14 residues. Written as DNA, the CDR3 is TGTGCCAGCAGCTTGGGGAGTAAGACCGGGGAGCTGTTTTTT. It translates to CASSLGSKTGELFF.

The J gene is TRBJ2-1, the V gene TRBV2; no clear D gene. V lost 3 bases and J 2 bases, leaving 2 bases between the germline ends. The CDR3 is 12 amino acids. CDR1 is SNHLY and CDR2 is FYNNEI in the germline V gene. The chain's CDR3 is CASSDTYNEQFF. CDR3 sequence (DNA): TGTGCCAGCAGTGATACCTACAATGAGCAGTTCTTC.